The 25 T cell receptor beta chains reported below all come from one sample, sequenced in a study of blood T cell repertoires in COVID-19. Sequencing used immunoSEQ multiplex PCR; TCRdb keeps in-frame clones, though not all of them. The repertoire consists of 170,000 or so clones, with roughly 85% occurring once and the leading ten covering 5% to 8%. The sequenced sample consisted of PBMCs or T cells enriched from blood (not recorded which). Receptor source: a man in his forties or fifties who had recovered from COVID-19.

The chain recombines TRBV5-4 with TRBJ2-2; 11 bases line up with TRBD2. The trim removed 3 bases at V and 4 bases at J, leaving 8 bases unmatched. The CDR3 length is 17 residues. Germline V lookup: CDR1 SGHNT, CDR2 YYREEE (reference sequence). The CDR3 region has the DNA TGTGCCAGCAGCTCTACTAGCGGGGGACGGGGCACCGGGGAGCTGTTTTTT. This codes for CASSSTSGGRGTGELFF.

The CDR3 is CASRTSGIDEQYF. The CDR3 DNA sequence: TGTGCCTCTAGGACTAGCGGGATCGACGAGCAGTACTTC. This chain links TRBV10-3 with TRBJ2-7; TRBD2 agrees at 12 bases. CDR1 ENHRY and CDR2 SYGVKD come from the germline V gene. The CDR3 spans 13 residues. V lost 11 bases, J lost 5 bases, and 7 bases stayed unmatched.

The chain links TRBV7-9 to TRBJ2-7; TRBD2 might be the D (6 bases). Germline V gene sequence: CDR1 SEHNR, CDR2 FQNEAQ (reference sequence). The CDR3 totals 15 residues. Trimming shortened V by 2 bases and J by 3 bases, and 14 bases separated the two germline ends. CDR3 in DNA: TGTGCCAGCAGCTTAATGATTGACGGGGGCTACGAGCAGTACTTC. Translation: CASSLMIDGGYEQYF. The whole variable domain, filled in from reference TRBV7-9 and TRBJ2-7, reads DTGVSQNPRHKITKRGQNVTFRCDPISEHNRLYWYRQTLGQGPEFLTYFQNEAQLEKSRLLSDRFSAERPKGSFSTLEIQRTEQGDSAMYLCASSLMIDGGYEQYFGPGTRLTVT.

This clone came up a few times. The chain uses TRBV10-3 and TRBJ2-7; 7 bases agree with TRBD1. CDR1 is ENHRY, CDR2 SYGVKD, per germline. This CDR3 is built from 16 residues. The V gene end was trimmed by 2 bases and the J gene end by 0 bases; junction bases not matched to a gene: 7. The CDR3 loop is CAISEPRDSYSYEQYF. The CDR3 DNA is TGTGCCATCAGTGAGCCCCGGGACAGCTACTCCTACGAGCAGTACTTC.

The rearrangement joins TRBV12-3 or TRBV12-4 to TRBJ1-2, with TRBD1 matching over 8 bases. Unmatched junction bases numbered 6, after V lost 4 bases and J lost 8 bases. The CDR3 is 13 residues long. The CDR3 spells CASSWRQGQGYTF. For the CDR3, the DNA is TGTGCCAGCAGTTGGAGACAGGGGCAGGGCTACACCTTC.

The rearrangement links TRBV6-1 to TRBJ2-5; no clear D gene. CDR1 and CDR2 from the germline V gene are MNHNS and SASEGT. The CDR3 length is 14 residues. The V and J ends lost 1 base and 1 base respectively, with 7 bases between them. CDR3 coding DNA: TGTGCCAGCAGTGAAGTCGTCGGCCAAGAGACCCAGTACTTC. As protein: CASSEVVGQETQYF.

In its sample, this clone was seen once. V and J are TRBV21-1 and TRBJ2-2; no DNA check was done on the table's D call, TRBD2. TRBV21-1 is noted as a pseudogene. The CDR3 covers 14 residues. CDR3 protein: CASSRGGGTGELFF. DNA for the CDR3: TGTGCCAGCAGCAGGGGCGGGGGGACCGGGGAGCTGTTTTTT.

A single count supports this clone. V gene TRBV4-1 combines with J gene TRBJ1-1; D unresolved. Germline V gene data show CDR1 as MGHRA and CDR2 as YSYEKL. CDR3 length: 15 amino acids. V was clipped by 1 base and J by 10 bases, with 19 bases between them. In nucleotides, the CDR3 is TGCGCCAGCAGCCAAGCCATAACAGCTACGCAATCAGCTTTCTTT. Its translation: CASSQAITATQSAFF.

The V gene is TRBV5-1, the J gene TRBJ2-3, with 10 nucleotides matching TRBD2. The J segment lost 3 bases and the V segment lost 0 bases, leaving 4 bases of the junction unmatched. There are 16 residues in the CDR3. Germline assignment: CDR1 SGHRS and CDR2 YFSETQ. The CDR3 protein is CASSLGSSGSTDTQYF. The CDR3 nucleotides read TGCGCCAGCAGCTTGGGTTCTAGCGGGAGTACAGATACGCAGTATTTT.

The rearrangement joins TRBV6-5 to TRBJ1-2; TRBD1 is a possible D gene (5 bases). V was trimmed by 6 bases and J by 4 bases, leaving 15 bases between them. The CDR3 runs to 14 residues. The germline gives CDR1 MNHEY, CDR2 SVGAGI. This CDR3 is CASSTVAGGYGYTF. The CDR3 bases are TGTGCCAGCAGCACGGTAGCGGGGGGCTATGGCTACACCTTC.

The J gene is TRBJ2-1, the V gene TRBV4-1, with 8 bases fitting TRBD1. Germline lookup yields CDR1 MGHRA and CDR2 YSYEKL. The CDR3 is 17 amino acids. J lost 5 bases, V lost 1 base, and 10 bases had no gene match. The CDR3 loop reads CASSQAFRGRVNNEQFF. The CDR3 region has the DNA TGCGCCAGCAGCCAAGCCTTCAGGGGGCGCGTCAACAATGAGCAGTTCTTC.

The rearrangement uses TRBV7-2 and TRBJ1-5; possible D gene TRBD1, 5 bases. In germline, CDR1 is SGHTA, CDR2 FQGNSA. With 2 bases removed from V and 6 bases from J, the gap between germline ends came to 11 bases. This CDR3 region has 14 residues. The CDR3 is CASSLWGVSQPQHF. CDR3 sequence (DNA): TGTGCCAGCAGCTTATGGGGGGTAAGTCAGCCCCAGCATTTT.

The V gene is TRBV29-1, the J gene TRBJ1-2; D is unclear. CDR3 length: 12 amino acids. The V end was cut by 4 bases, the J end by 6 bases, with 12 bases between. CDR1 and CDR2 from the germline V gene are SQVTM and ANQGSEA. The CDR3 region has the DNA TGCAGCGTTGCAGGTTCCAGGCATGGCTACACCTTC. Translating gives CSVAGSRHGYTF. The complete variable domain, with remaining parts taken from reference TRBV29-1 and TRBJ1-2, reads SAVISQKPSRDICQRGTSLTIQCQVDSQVTMMFWYRQQPGQSLTLIATANQGSEATYESGFVIDKFPISRPNLTFSTLTVSNMSPEDSSIYLCSVAGSRHGYTFGSGTRLTVV.

This rearrangement joins TRBV24-1 to TRBJ2-5, with 10 nucleotides matching TRBD2. With V trimmed by 4 bases and J by 4 bases, 11 bases remained unmatched. The CDR3 contains 17 residues. Germline-derived CDR1 and CDR2 are KGHDR and SFDVKD. The CDR3 coding sequence is TGTGCCACCAGTGACACACTTCCTAGCGGGAGACTAGAGACCCAGTACTTC. Its translation: CATSDTLPSGRLETQYF.

The chain recombines TRBV28 with TRBJ2-3; TRBD1 is a possible D gene (6 bases). The CDR3 runs 14 residues. Germline values: CDR1 MDHEN, CDR2 SYDVKM. V dropped 3 bases and J dropped 2 bases, with 9 bases sitting between them. The CDR3 region is CASSLDSTTDTQYF. The DNA of the CDR3 is TGTGCCAGCAGTTTGGACAGCACCACAGATACGCAGTATTTT.

The rearrangement links TRBV7-9 to TRBJ2-7; D possibly corresponds to TRBD2 (6 bases). Germline-derived CDR1 and CDR2 are SEHNR and FQNEAQ (reference sequence). The CDR3 loop spans 14 amino acids. V lost 5 bases to trimming and J lost 4 bases, with 15 bases between them. CDR3 sequence: CASSPSELSYEQYF. In DNA form, the CDR3 reads TGTGCCAGCAGCCCTAGCGAATTGAGTTACGAGCAGTACTTC.

This chain links TRBV4-1 with TRBJ1-4, with D unclear. The CDR3 is made up of 16 amino acids. CDR1 is MGHRA, CDR2 YSYEKL, per germline. V shed 3 bases and J shed 5 bases, with 16 bases lying between them. The CDR3 sequence: CASSQTIRVPNEKLFF. The CDR3, as DNA: TGCGCCAGCAGCCAGACCATCCGGGTTCCAAATGAAAAACTGTTTTTT.

The CDR3 nucleotides are TGTGCCAGTAGTAACAGGGATTTTTATGGCTACACCTTC. It specifies CASSNRDFYGYTF. The chain links TRBV19 to TRBJ1-2, with D possibly TRBD1 on 6 matching bases. Per germline, CDR1 LNHDA and CDR2 SQIVND (reference sequence). CDR3 length: 13 amino acids. Trimming shortened V by 4 bases and J by 5 bases, and 11 bases separated the two germline ends.

The gene calls are TRBV4-1 and TRBJ1-1; TRBD1 agrees at 7 bases. This CDR3 contains 15 residues. V shed 1 base, J shed 0 bases, and the junction held 2 bases outside the gene matches. Germline values: CDR1 MGHRA, CDR2 YSYEKL. The CDR3 nucleotides read TGCGCCAGCAGCCAAGGACAGGGCCTGAACACTGAAGCTTTCTTT. This gives the protein CASSQGQGLNTEAFF.

V gene TRBV5-1 combines with J gene TRBJ1-6; 7 nucleotides match TRBD1. CDR1 and CDR2 (germline): SGHRS, YFSETQ. The CDR3 is 18 residues long. Losses at the gene ends were 4 bases for V and 0 bases for J; bases not matched to a gene: 10. The CDR3 nucleotides read TGCGCCAGCAGCCGGGGACAGACTGTAAGCTCCTATAATTCACCCCTCCACTTT. Translation gives CASSRGQTVSSYNSPLHF.

The DNA of the CDR3 is TGTGCCAGCAGCTTGTCCCCTAGCGGGGGGTCGGAGCAGTTCTTC. Protein sequence: CASSLSPSGGSEQFF. The chain has TRBV5-6 and TRBJ2-1, with 11 bases matching TRBD2. Germline V gene lookup returns CDR1 SGHDT and CDR2 YYEEEE. The CDR3 is made up of 15 amino acids. V shed 1 base and J 10 bases; nucleotides not matched to a gene: 7.

The chain combines TRBV19 with TRBJ2-3; D is unclear. Germline CDR1 and CDR2: LNHDA and SQIVND (reference sequence). Trimming pared 7 bases from V and 3 bases from J, leaving 11 bases between. This CDR3 contains 13 residues. The DNA for the CDR3 is TGTGCCAGTACCCAGGTGGGTACAGATACGCAGTATTTT. Protein: CASTQVGTDTQYF.

A few counts support this clone. The gene calls are TRBV5-1 and TRBJ2-5; TRBD1 agrees at 9 bases. This CDR3 contains 14 residues. With V trimmed by 6 bases and J by 5 bases, 8 bases remained unmatched. CDR1 is SGHRS and CDR2 is YFSETQ in the germline V gene. The CDR3 loop reads CASTKQGAQETQYF. The CDR3, as DNA: TGCGCCAGCACCAAACAGGGGGCGCAGGAGACCCAGTACTTC.

This rearrangement joins TRBV5-1 to TRBJ2-1; 7 nucleotides line up with TRBD2. The CDR3 loop spans 17 amino acids. CDR1 and CDR2 (germline): SGHRS, YFSETQ. V lost 6 bases to trimming and J lost 8 bases; unmatched junction nucleotides: 20. CDR3 nucleotide sequence: TGCGCCAGCAACGGGCGGGTCAAAGCGGGAAATCGCGATGAGCAGTTCTTC. It is translated as CASNGRVKAGNRDEQFF.

The chain uses TRBV5-4 and TRBJ2-2; 9 bases map to TRBD2. V was clipped by 0 bases and J by 2 bases; unmatched bases: 8. The CDR3 has 18 amino acids. Germline CDR1 and CDR2: SGHNT and YYREEE (reference sequence). The CDR3 region has the DNA TGTGCCAGCAGCTTGGCCCTACTGACTAGCGGAAACACCGGGGAGCTGTTTTTT. Encoded protein: CASSLALLTSGNTGELFF.